This T cell receptor beta chain was recorded in a study of cytomegalovirus exposure and HLA in healthy donors. General study findings and limits: Among donors in an Asian-associated ancestry cluster, a later analysis reportedly found fewer N-insertions than the roughly 610-donor mean.

V trimming: 3 bases; J trimming: 5 bases; junction bases outside the gene matches: 7. Germline values: CDR1 SEHNR, CDR2 FQNEAQ (reference sequence). The CDR3 contains 15 residues. The PCR ran on 60 Vbeta and 13 Jbeta primers. Method: immunoSEQ multiplex PCR; TCRdb's copy keeps in-frame clones and lacks some. The listing records approximately 80,000 clones. To note about this clone: Its antigen remains unknown.

The material sequenced was PBMCs. This TCR derives from a woman younger than 45 in good health and CMV-seronegative. The rearrangement joins TRBV7-9 to TRBJ2-5; 9 bases fit TRBD1. This chain's CDR3 is CASSFRDREQETQYF. As DNA, the CDR3 is TGTGCCAGCAGCTTCCGGGACAGGGAACAGGAGACCCAGTACTTC.